These 12 T cell receptor beta chains were all obtained from the same sample, sequenced in a study of STAT5B mutations in CD4+ large granular lymphocyte leukemia. Libraries were prepared by immunoSEQ multiplex PCR; TCRdb keeps only in-frame clonotypes and omits some of them. The sample consists of about 38,000 clones, around 75% of them appearing once. Sequencing was carried out using CD4+ T cells from blood buffy coats. The receptor source for this set is a human donor in good health.

The J gene is TRBJ1-2, the V gene TRBV5-1; no reliable D call. The germline V and J ends were trimmed by 0 bases and 6 bases, with 12 bases remaining between them. The CDR3 length is 14 residues. Germline CDR1 SGHRS, CDR2 YFSETQ. Here the CDR3 DNA reads TGCGCCAGCAGCTTGGGACAAGCCTATGATGGCTACACCTTC. Translated: CASSLGQAYDGYTF.

The rearrangement joins TRBV6-5 to TRBJ2-4, with TRBD1 identical over 7 bases. Germline V CDR1 and CDR2: MNHEY, SVGAGI. V dropped 5 bases and J dropped 1; count of bases not matched to a gene: 5. The CDR3 is 15 residues long. In DNA, the CDR3 is TGTGCCAGCAGTCGGACAGGTCCTGCCAAAAACATTCAGTACTTC. Protein sequence: CASSRTGPAKNIQYF.

The chain couples TRBV5-6 to TRBJ1-6, with D possibly matching TRBD1 (6 bases). The CDR3 consists of 16 residues. Trimming pared 2 bases from V and 6 bases from J, leaving 15 bases between. Per germline, CDR1 SGHDT and CDR2 YYEEEE. The CDR3 protein is CASSLGSGGANSPLHF. In nucleotides, the CDR3 is TGTGCCAGCAGCTTAGGGTCGGGGGGGGCTAATTCACCCCTCCACTTT.

The rearrangement links TRBV7-2 to TRBJ2-6; unclear D gene. Germline loops: CDR1 SGHTA, CDR2 FQGNSA. Trimming left V 0 bases short and J 2 bases short, with 5 bases between. The CDR3 is made up of 15 amino acids. The CDR3 coding sequence is TGTGCCAGCAGCTTAGCACTGACTGGGGCCAACGTCCTGACTTTC. Its translation: CASSLALTGANVLTF. The whole variable domain, filled in from reference TRBV7-2 and TRBJ2-6, reads GAGVSQSPSNKVTEKGKDVELRCDPISGHTALYWYRQSLGQGLEFLIYFQGNSAPDKSGLPSDRFSAERTGGSVSTLTIQRTQQEDSAVYLCASSLALTGANVLTFGAGSRLTVL.

The chain joins TRBV27 to TRBJ2-2; TRBD2 might be the D (7 bases). The CDR3 length is 19 residues. Germline V gene data show CDR1 as MNHEY and CDR2 as SMNVEV (reference sequence). The V and J ends lost 5 bases and 0 bases respectively, with 22 bases between them. As DNA, the CDR3 is TGTGCCAGCAGTGCTAGGGGGGGGCCATCTAGGGCGAACACCGGGGAGCTGTTTTTT. Amino acid sequence: CASSARGGPSRANTGELFF.

The J gene is TRBJ2-5, the V gene TRBV18; 8 bases map to TRBD1. CDR3 length: 16 residues. With V trimmed by 5 bases and J by 1 base, 9 bases remained unmatched. Germline V gene lookup returns CDR1 KGHSH and CDR2 LQKENI. CDR3 nucleotide sequence: TGTGCCAGCTCAGGGGGACAGGCCGCCATCCAAGAGACCCAGTACTTC. As protein: CASSGGQAAIQETQYF.

This clone has just one count. The chain combines TRBV6-5 with TRBJ2-4, with 9 nucleotides matching TRBD1. V trimming: 7 bases; J trimming: 3 bases; junction bases outside the gene matches: 7. Germline V lookup: CDR1 MNHEY, CDR2 SVGAGI. The CDR3 consists of 15 residues. The CDR3 here is CASKDRGSGKNIQYF. DNA for the CDR3: TGTGCCAGCAAAGACAGGGGGTCGGGCAAAAACATTCAGTACTTC.

This sequence joins TRBV5-1 and TRBJ2-2; 8 positions match TRBD1. After removal of 6 bases from V and 2 bases from J, the junction contained 9 bases not matched to a gene. This CDR3 region has 16 residues. Germline CDR1 reads SGHRS; CDR2 reads YFSETQ. For the CDR3, the DNA is TGCGCCAGCAAAAGCCAGACAGGGGACAACACCGGGGAGCTGTTTTTT. This sequence encodes CASKSQTGDNTGELFF.

The genes are TRBV18 and TRBJ1-5; D is ambiguous. The CDR3 length is 16 residues. Trimming took 0 bases from V and 6 from J, leaving 15 bases between them. The germline gives CDR1 KGHSH, CDR2 LQKENI. The CDR3 DNA reads as TGTGCCAGCTCACCACCGGCCGTGGGGTTCACTCAGCCCCAGCATTTT. This sequence encodes CASSPPAVGFTQPQHF.

The CDR3, as DNA: TGTGCCAGCAGCTTGGCGATAGGAACAGATACGCAGTATTTT. It translates to CASSLAIGTDTQYF. The rearrangement joins TRBV5-4 to TRBJ2-3; D remains unclear. The CDR3 is 14 amino acids. CDR1 and CDR2 (germline): SGHNT, YYREEE (reference sequence). Deletions cut 0 bases from V and 3 bases from J, with 8 bases between.

V usage is TRBV25-1 and J usage is TRBJ2-5; 9 bases match TRBD1. Germline V gives CDR1 MGHDK, CDR2 SYGVNS. V shed 2 bases, J shed 0 bases, and the junction held 4 bases outside the gene matches. This CDR3 has 16 amino acids. This CDR3 reads CASSEGTGGHQETQYF. The CDR3 DNA sequence: TGTGCCAGCAGTGAAGGTACAGGGGGCCACCAAGAGACCCAGTACTTC. The whole variable domain, filled in from reference TRBV25-1 and TRBJ2-5, reads EADIYQTPRYLVIGTGKKITLECSQTMGHDKMYWYQQDPGMELHLIHYSYGVNSTEKGDLSSESTVSRIRTEHFPLTLESARPSHTSQYLCASSEGTGGHQETQYFGPGTRLLVL.

The chain carries TRBV9 and TRBJ1-6, with D possibly TRBD1 on 5 matching bases. V lost 0 bases to trimming and J lost 10 bases, with 14 bases between them. The CDR3 is made up of 15 amino acids. Germline V gives CDR1 SGDLS, CDR2 YYNGEE. CDR3 DNA: TGTGCCAGCAGCGTAGGAGTCAGGGAAAGGTCACCCCTCCACTTT. This encodes CASSVGVRERSPLHF.